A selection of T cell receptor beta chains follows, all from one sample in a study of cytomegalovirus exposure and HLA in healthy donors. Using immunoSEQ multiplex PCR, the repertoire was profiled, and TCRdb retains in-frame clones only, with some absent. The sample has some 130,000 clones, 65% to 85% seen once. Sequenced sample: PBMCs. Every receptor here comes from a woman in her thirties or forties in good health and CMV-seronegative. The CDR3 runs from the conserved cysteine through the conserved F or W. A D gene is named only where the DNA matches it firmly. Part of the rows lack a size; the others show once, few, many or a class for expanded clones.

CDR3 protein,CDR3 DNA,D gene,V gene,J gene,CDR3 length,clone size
CASTPAGELFF,TGTGCCAGCACCCCTGCGGGGGAGCTGTTTTTT,-,TRBV7-2,TRBJ2-2,11,-
CASSPSGGHEQYF,TGTGCCAGCAGCCCTTCGGGGGGCCACGAGCAGTACTTC,-,TRBV7-3,TRBJ2-7,13,-
CASSEWDRGSEAFF,TGTGCCAGTAGTGAGTGGGACAGGGGCTCTGAAGCTTTCTTT,TRBD1,TRBV19,TRBJ1-1,14,-
CASSSTGRETVARQPQHF,TGTGCCAGCAGTTCGACGGGGAGGGAGACGGTAGCGAGGCAGCCCCAGCATTTT,-,TRBV28,TRBJ1-5,18,-
CASSSKGQGAGNTIYF,TGTGCCAGCAGCTCGAAAGGACAGGGCGCTGGAAACACCATATATTTT,TRBD1,TRBV13,TRBJ1-3,16,-
CASSLARSTEAFF,TGTGCCAGCAGCTTAGCACGGTCCACTGAAGCTTTCTTT,-,TRBV11-2,TRBJ1-1,13,-
CAWSLSGQGFPGGEKLFF,TGTGCCTGGAGCTTATCGGGACAGGGGTTCCCCGGAGGGGAAAAACTGTTTTTT,TRBD1,TRBV30,TRBJ1-4,18,-
CASSLGSSGIHNEQFF,TGTGCCAGCAGCTTGGGGAGTAGCGGGATCCACAATGAGCAGTTCTTC,TRBD2,TRBV9,TRBJ2-1,16,-
CASSKIGQNNQPQHF,TGTGCCAGCAGCAAAATCGGACAGAACAATCAGCCCCAGCATTTT,-,TRBV21-1,TRBJ1-5,15,few
CAISAEDRSNEQFF,TGTGCCATCAGTGCAGAGGACAGATCGAATGAGCAGTTCTTC,-,TRBV10-3,TRBJ2-1,14,-
CASSPAAPAVSAAFF,TGTGCCAGCAGCCCCGCGGCACCTGCCGTGTCAGCAGCTTTCTTT,-,TRBV13,TRBJ1-1,15,-
CAWDSSGANGLTF,TGTGCCTGGGACAGTTCTGGGGCCAACGGCCTGACTTTC,-,TRBV30,TRBJ2-6,13,-
CASSLSTGLVNTEAFF,TGTGCCAGCAGCCTATCGACAGGACTAGTGAACACTGAAGCTTTCTTT,-,TRBV13,TRBJ1-1,16,-
CASSPGTSGGPTPFRGELFF,TGTGCCAGCAGTCCCGGGACTAGCGGGGGGCCAACCCCCTTTAGGGGGGAGCTGTTTTTT,TRBD2,TRBV28,TRBJ2-2,20,few
CASSPRGNIQYF,TGTGCCAGCTCACCAAGAGGAAACATTCAGTACTTC,-,TRBV18,TRBJ2-4,12,-
CASSPATGGVNYGYTF,TGTGCCAGCTCACCGGCGACAGGGGGCGTGAACTATGGCTACACCTTC,TRBD1,TRBV18,TRBJ1-2,16,-
CAWSVSLGGVSLSQPQHF,TGTGCCTGGAGTGTGTCTCTGGGAGGGGTCAGTCTAAGCCAGCCCCAGCATTTT,-,TRBV30,TRBJ1-5,18,-
CASSFGDEQYF,TGTGCCAGCAGTTTCGGGGACGAGCAGTACTTC,-,TRBV27,TRBJ2-7,11,-
CASSEARDRGFVNQPQHF,TGTGCCAGCAGTGAAGCGCGCGACAGGGGTTTTGTCAATCAGCCCCAGCATTTT,TRBD1,TRBV2,TRBJ1-5,18,-
CAWSPGLNTEAFF,TGTGCCTGGAGTCCAGGTTTGAACACTGAAGCTTTCTTT,-,TRBV30,TRBJ1-1,13,few
CASSPWTSGAYEQYF,TGTGCCAGCAGCCCCTGGACTAGCGGGGCTTACGAGCAGTACTTC,TRBD2,TRBV7-2,TRBJ2-7,15,few
CASSDNTGGAHGYTF,TGTGCCAGCAGTGACAACACAGGAGGGGCTCATGGGTACACCTTC,-,TRBV6-4,TRBJ1-2,15,-
CASRATEYQPQHF,TGTGCCAGCAGGGCAACAGAATATCAGCCCCAGCATTTT,-,TRBV28,TRBJ1-5,13,-
CSVGGSTYEQYF,TGCAGCGTTGGTGGCAGTACCTACGAGCAGTACTTC,-,TRBV29-1,TRBJ2-7,12,once
CASSQDPADHGDEQFF,TGTGCCAGCAGCCAAGACCCAGCGGACCATGGAGATGAGCAGTTCTTC,-,TRBV4-2,TRBJ2-1,16,-
CASSSPGTGGYNGYTF,TGTGCCAGCAGCTCCCCCGGGACAGGGGGCTATAATGGCTACACCTTC,TRBD1,TRBV5-4,TRBJ1-2,16,-
CASSADRPLKHF,TGTGCCAGCAGTGCCGACAGGCCGTTAAAACATTTT,-,TRBV28,TRBJ1-5,12,-
CASSVAAGGLEQFF,TGTGCCAGCAGCGTAGCAGCGGGAGGTCTTGAGCAGTTCTTC,TRBD2,TRBV9,TRBJ2-1,14,-
CASSGQNNQPQHF,TGTGCCAGCAGTGGACAGAACAATCAGCCCCAGCATTTT,-,TRBV25-1,TRBJ1-5,13,few
CASSYDSGMNTGELFF,TGTGCCAGCAGTTACGACAGCGGGATGAACACCGGGGAGCTGTTTTTT,TRBD2,TRBV6-5,TRBJ2-2,16,-
CSVSTGGAGTGELFF,TGCAGCGTTTCGACAGGGGGCGCGGGCACCGGGGAGCTGTTTTTT,TRBD1,TRBV29-1,TRBJ2-2,15,few
CATGQFYNEQFF,TGTGCCACGGGACAGTTCTACAATGAGCAGTTCTTC,TRBD1,TRBV6-5,TRBJ2-1,12,-
CASSQLSGRRDTQYF,TGTGCCAGCAGCCAATTGAGCGGGAGGAGAGATACGCAGTATTTT,TRBD2,TRBV16,TRBJ2-3,15,-
CASSGRDIEQFF,TGTGCCAGCAGCGGCAGGGACATAGAGCAGTTCTTC,-,TRBV13,TRBJ2-1,12,-
CASSHSLGSQYF,TGTGCCAGCAGCCATTCACTCGGGAGTCAGTACTTC,-,TRBV7-2,TRBJ2-4,12,-
CASSAKIGQGWGEAFF,TGTGCCAGCAGTGCAAAGATCGGACAGGGATGGGGTGAAGCTTTCTTT,TRBD1,TRBV6-1,TRBJ1-1,16,-
CASSVATGASPYEQYF,TGTGCCAGCAGCGTAGCAACAGGGGCTTCCCCCTACGAGCAGTACTTC,TRBD1,TRBV9,TRBJ2-7,16,-
CASSIKRTGAFRSNQPQHF,TGTGCCAGTAGTATAAAGAGGACAGGGGCCTTTCGAAGCAATCAGCCCCAGCATTTT,TRBD1,TRBV19,TRBJ1-5,19,-
CSVDTGGTLGPIRGYTF,TGCAGCGTTGATACGGGAGGGACACTAGGGCCCATAAGGGGCTACACCTTC,-,TRBV29-1,TRBJ1-2,17,few
CASSAGSPSINEQFF,TGTGCCAGCAGCGCGGGGAGCCCCAGCATCAATGAGCAGTTCTTC,-,TRBV7-9,TRBJ2-1,15,-
CASSANQGIGGYTF,TGTGCCAGCAGCGCCAACCAGGGGATAGGTGGCTACACCTTC,-,TRBV9,TRBJ1-2,14,-
CASSLGQHSNQPQHF,TGTGCCAGCAGTTTAGGACAGCATAGCAATCAGCCCCAGCATTTT,-,TRBV28,TRBJ1-5,15,-
CASSLTGTGANGLTF,TGCGCCAGCAGCTTAACAGGGACCGGGGCCAACGGCCTGACTTTC,-,TRBV5-1,TRBJ2-6,15,-
CASSFGLATDEQYF,TGTGCCAGCAGCTTTGGACTAGCGACGGACGAGCAGTACTTC,TRBD2,TRBV13,TRBJ2-7,14,-
CASSVGRVPYEQYF,TGTGCCAGCAGTGTAGGCAGGGTGCCCTACGAGCAGTACTTC,-,TRBV25-1,TRBJ2-7,14,-
CASRDRPAEKLFF,TGTGCCAGCAGAGACAGACCAGCCGAAAAACTGTTTTTT,-,TRBV2,TRBJ1-4,13,-
CASSQGKLAGSDTQYF,TGTGCCAGCAGCCAAGGAAAGCTAGCGGGATCGGATACGCAGTATTTT,TRBD2,TRBV4-2,TRBJ2-3,16,-
CASSYDRGPYNEQFF,TGTGCCAGCAGTTACGACAGGGGGCCGTACAATGAGCAGTTCTTC,TRBD1,TRBV6-5,TRBJ2-1,15,-
CASSRQYQETQYF,TGTGCCAGCAGTCGACAGTACCAAGAGACCCAGTACTTC,-,TRBV2,TRBJ2-5,13,-
CASENRDNYGYTF,TGTGCCAGCGAAAACAGGGACAACTATGGCTACACCTTC,-,TRBV28,TRBJ1-2,13,-
CASSLDPFYEQYF,TGTGCCAGCAGCTTAGATCCTTTCTACGAGCAGTACTTC,-,TRBV7-6,TRBJ2-7,13,-
CASSSLADNEQFF,TGTGCCAGCAGCTCACTAGCGGACAATGAGCAGTTCTTC,TRBD2,TRBV5-5,TRBJ2-1,13,-
CATSRGQDSNYGYTF,TGTGCCACCAGCAGAGGTCAAGACAGTAACTATGGCTACACCTTC,-,TRBV15,TRBJ1-2,15,once